This T cell receptor (beta chain) is from a study of technical replicates of blood from several donors. Here immunoSEQ multiplex PCR was the method, and the copy in TCRdb shows in-frame clones only, minus some. The profile shows about 94,000 clones, around 95% of them singletons. Trimming removed 2 bases at V and 8 bases at J, with 9 bases between. The CDR3 covers 13 residues. Germline assignment: CDR1 MNHEY and CDR2 SVGAGI. Sequences were obtained from T cells isolated from PBMCs. This receptor was obtained from a human donor in good health. The chain couples TRBV6-5 to TRBJ1-4; D perhaps matches TRBD1 (5 bases). The CDR3 DNA reads TGTGCCAGCAGTTACGGGGGGGGAGAAAAACTGTTTTTT. Its protein is CASSYGGGEKLFF.